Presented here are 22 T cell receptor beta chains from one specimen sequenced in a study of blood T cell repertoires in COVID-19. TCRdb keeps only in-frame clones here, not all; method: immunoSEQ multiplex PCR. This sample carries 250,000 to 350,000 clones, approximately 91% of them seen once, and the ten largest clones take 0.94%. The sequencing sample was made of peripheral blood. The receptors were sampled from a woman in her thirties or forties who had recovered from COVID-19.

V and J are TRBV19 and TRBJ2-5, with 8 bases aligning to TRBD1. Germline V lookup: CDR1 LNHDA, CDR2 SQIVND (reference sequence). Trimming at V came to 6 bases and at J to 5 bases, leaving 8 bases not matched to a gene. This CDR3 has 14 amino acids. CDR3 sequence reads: CASRTTGAGETQYF. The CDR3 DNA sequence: TGTGCCAGTAGGACGACAGGGGCCGGCGAGACCCAGTACTTC.

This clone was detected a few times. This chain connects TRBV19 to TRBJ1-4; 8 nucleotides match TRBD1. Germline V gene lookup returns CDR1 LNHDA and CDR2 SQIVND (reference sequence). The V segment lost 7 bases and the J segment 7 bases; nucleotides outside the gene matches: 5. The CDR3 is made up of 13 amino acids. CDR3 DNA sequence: TGTGCCAGTACCACCGGACAGGGTGAAAAACTGTTTTTT. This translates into CASTTGQGEKLFF. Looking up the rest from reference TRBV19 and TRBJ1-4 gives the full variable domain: DGGITQSPKYLFRKEGQNVTLSCEQNLNHDAMYWYRQDPGQGLRLIYYSQIVNDFQKGDIAEGYSVSREKKESFPLTVTSAQKNPTAFYLCASTTGQGEKLFFGSGTQLSVL.

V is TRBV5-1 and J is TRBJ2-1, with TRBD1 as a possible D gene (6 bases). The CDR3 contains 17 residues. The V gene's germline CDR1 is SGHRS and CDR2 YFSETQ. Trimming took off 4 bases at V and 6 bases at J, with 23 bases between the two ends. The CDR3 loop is CASSTGSGDIVTNEQFF. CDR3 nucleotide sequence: TGCGCCAGCAGCACAGGTTCCGGGGACATTGTCACCAATGAGCAGTTCTTC. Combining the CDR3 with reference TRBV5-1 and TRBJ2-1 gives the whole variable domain KAGVTQTPRYLIKTRGQQVTLSCSPISGHRSVSWYQQTPGQGLQFLFEYFSETQRNKGNFPGRFSGRQFSNSRSEMNVSTLELGDSALYLCASSTGSGDIVTNEQFFGPGTRLTVL.

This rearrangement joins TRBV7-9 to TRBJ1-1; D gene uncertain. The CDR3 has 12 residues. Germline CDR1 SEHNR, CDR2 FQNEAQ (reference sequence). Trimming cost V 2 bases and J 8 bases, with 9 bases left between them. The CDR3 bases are TGTGCCAGCAGCTTACCAGGTCGCGAAGCTTTCTTT. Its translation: CASSLPGREAFF.

CDR3 residues: CASSQDMGTSRSPLHF. CDR3 nucleotides: TGTGCCAGCAGCCAAGATATGGGGACATCGCGTTCACCCCTCCACTTT. The chain uses TRBV4-2 and TRBJ1-6; D might be TRBD1 (6 bases). Germline-derived CDR1 and CDR2 are LGHNA and YNFKEQ. Trimming cost V 0 bases and J 9 bases, with 15 bases left between them. The CDR3 runs to 16 residues.

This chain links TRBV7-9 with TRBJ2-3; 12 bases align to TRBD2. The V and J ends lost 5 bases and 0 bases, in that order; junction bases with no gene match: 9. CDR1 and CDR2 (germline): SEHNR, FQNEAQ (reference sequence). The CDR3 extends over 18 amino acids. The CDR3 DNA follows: TGTGCCAGCAGCAACCCTAGCGGGAGGGCTCTTAGCACAGATACGCAGTATTTT. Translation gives CASSNPSGRALSTDTQYF.

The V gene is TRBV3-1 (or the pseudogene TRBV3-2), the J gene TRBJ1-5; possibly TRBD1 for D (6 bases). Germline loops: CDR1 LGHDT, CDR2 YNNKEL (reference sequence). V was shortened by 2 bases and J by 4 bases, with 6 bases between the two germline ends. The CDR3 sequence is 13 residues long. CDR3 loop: CASSQTGNQPQHF. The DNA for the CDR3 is TGTGCCAGCAGCCAAACAGGGAATCAGCCCCAGCATTTT.

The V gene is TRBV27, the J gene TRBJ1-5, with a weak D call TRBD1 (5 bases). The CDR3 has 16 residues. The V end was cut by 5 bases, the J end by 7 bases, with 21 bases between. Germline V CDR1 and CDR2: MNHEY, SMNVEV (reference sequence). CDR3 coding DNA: TGTGCCAGCAGTCCAACCAGCGCAGGGATCGAACAGCCCCAGCATTTT. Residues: CASSPTSAGIEQPQHF.

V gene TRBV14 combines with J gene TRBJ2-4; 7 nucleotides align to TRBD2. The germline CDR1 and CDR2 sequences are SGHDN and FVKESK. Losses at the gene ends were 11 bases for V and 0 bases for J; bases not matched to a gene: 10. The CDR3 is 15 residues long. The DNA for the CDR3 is TGTGCCCCCATCTCTGGGGGGGAAGCCAAAAACATTCAGTACTTC. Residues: CAPISGGEAKNIQYF.

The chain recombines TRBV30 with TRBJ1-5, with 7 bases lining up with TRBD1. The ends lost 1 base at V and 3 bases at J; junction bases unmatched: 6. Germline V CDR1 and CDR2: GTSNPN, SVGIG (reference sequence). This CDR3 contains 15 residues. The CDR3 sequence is CAWSAGTAINQPQHF. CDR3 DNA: TGTGCCTGGAGTGCGGGGACAGCCATCAATCAGCCCCAGCATTTT.

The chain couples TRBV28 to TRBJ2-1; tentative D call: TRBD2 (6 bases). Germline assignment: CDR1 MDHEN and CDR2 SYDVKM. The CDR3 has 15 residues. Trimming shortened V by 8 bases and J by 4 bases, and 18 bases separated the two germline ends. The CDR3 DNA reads TGTGCCAGCCTTCTGGGCAGCGGGCCTTACAATGAGCAGTTCTTC. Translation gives CASLLGSGPYNEQFF.

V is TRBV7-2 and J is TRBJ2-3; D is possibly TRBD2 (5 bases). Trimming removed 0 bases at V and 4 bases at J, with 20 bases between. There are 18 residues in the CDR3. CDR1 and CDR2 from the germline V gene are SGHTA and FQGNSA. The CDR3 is CASSLAIFLGVGADTQYF. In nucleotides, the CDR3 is TGTGCCAGCAGCTTAGCGATATTTTTGGGAGTTGGGGCAGATACGCAGTATTTT. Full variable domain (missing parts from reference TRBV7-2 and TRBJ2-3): GAGVSQSPSNKVTEKGKDVELRCDPISGHTALYWYRQSLGQGLEFLIYFQGNSAPDKSGLPSDRFSAERTGGSVSTLTIQRTQQEDSAVYLCASSLAIFLGVGADTQYFGPGTRLTVL.

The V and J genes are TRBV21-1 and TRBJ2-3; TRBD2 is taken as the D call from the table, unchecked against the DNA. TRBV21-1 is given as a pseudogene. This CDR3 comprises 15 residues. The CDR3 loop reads CASEDSGRGTDTQYF. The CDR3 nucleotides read TGTGCCAGCGAAGATAGCGGGAGAGGCACAGATACGCAGTATTTT.

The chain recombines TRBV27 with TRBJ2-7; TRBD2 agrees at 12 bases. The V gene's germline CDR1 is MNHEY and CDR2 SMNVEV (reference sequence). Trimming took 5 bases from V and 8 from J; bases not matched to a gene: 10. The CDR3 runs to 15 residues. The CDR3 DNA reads TGTGCCAGCAGTCCTCGGAGACTAGCGGGAGCACAGCAGTACTTC. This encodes CASSPRRLAGAQQYF.

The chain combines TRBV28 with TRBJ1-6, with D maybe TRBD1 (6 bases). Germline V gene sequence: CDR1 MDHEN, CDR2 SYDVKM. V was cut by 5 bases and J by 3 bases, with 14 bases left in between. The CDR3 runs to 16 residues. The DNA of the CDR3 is TGTGCCAGCAGTCTCGCAGGGGCGGGCTATAATTCACCCCTCCACTTT. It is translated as CASSLAGAGYNSPLHF.

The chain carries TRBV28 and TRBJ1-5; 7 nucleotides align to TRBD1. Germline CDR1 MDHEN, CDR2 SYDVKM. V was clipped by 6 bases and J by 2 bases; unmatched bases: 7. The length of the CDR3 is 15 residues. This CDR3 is CASRGTGDGNQPQHF. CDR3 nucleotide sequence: TGTGCCAGCAGAGGTACAGGGGATGGCAATCAGCCCCAGCATTTT.

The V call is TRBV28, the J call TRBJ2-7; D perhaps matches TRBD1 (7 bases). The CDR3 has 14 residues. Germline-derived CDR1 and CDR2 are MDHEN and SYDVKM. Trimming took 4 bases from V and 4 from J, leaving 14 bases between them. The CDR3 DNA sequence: TGTGCCAGCAGTTCTCCGACAGGGAGGTACGAGCAGTACTTC. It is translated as CASSSPTGRYEQYF.

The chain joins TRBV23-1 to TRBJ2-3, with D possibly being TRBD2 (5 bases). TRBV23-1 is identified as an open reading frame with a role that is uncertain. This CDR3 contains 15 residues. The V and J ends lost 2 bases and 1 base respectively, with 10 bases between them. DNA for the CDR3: TGCGCCAGCAGTCAACTGAGCGGACGCACAGATACGCAGTATTTT. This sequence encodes CASSQLSGRTDTQYF.

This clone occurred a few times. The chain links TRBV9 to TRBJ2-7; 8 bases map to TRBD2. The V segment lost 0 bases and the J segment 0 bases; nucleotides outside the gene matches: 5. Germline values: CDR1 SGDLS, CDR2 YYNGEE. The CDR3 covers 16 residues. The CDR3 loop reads CASSVAAAGDSYEQYF. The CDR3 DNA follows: TGTGCCAGCAGCGTAGCTGCAGCGGGAGACTCCTACGAGCAGTACTTC.

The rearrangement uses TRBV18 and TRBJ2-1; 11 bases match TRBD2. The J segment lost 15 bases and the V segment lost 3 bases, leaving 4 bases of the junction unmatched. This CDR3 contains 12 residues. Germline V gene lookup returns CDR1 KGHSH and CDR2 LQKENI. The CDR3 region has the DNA TGTGCCAGCTCACCCGACCTAGCGGGAGGGTTCTTC. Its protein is CASSPDLAGGFF.

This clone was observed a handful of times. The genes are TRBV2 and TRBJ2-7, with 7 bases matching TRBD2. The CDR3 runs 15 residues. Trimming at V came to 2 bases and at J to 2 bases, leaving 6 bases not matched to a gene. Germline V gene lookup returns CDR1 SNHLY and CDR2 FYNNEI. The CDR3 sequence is CASSETSGGPYEQYF. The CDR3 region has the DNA TGTGCCAGCAGTGAAACGTCGGGAGGCCCCTACGAGCAGTACTTC.

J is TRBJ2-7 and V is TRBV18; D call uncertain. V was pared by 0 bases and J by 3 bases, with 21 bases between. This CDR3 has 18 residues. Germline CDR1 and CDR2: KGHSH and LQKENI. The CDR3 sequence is CASSPPSTATPRGYEQYF. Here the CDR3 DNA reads TGTGCCAGCTCACCACCTAGCACCGCGACCCCGCGCGGCTACGAGCAGTACTTC.